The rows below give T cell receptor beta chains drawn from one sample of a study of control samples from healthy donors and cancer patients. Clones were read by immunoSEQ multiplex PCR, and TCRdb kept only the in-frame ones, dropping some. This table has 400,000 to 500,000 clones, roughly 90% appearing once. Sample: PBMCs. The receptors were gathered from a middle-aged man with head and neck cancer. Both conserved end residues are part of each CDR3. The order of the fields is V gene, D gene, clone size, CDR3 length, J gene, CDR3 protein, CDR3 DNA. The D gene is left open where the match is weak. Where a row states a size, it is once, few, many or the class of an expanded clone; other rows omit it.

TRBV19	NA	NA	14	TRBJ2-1	CASSTRVGDNEQFF	TGTGCCAGTAGTACCCGGGTAGGGGACAATGAGCAGTTCTTC
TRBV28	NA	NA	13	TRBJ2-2	CASRTRSAGELFF	TGTGCCAGCAGGACTAGGTCGGCCGGGGAGCTGTTTTTT
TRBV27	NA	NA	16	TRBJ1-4	CASSLSVGPYNEKLFF	TGTGCCAGCAGTTTATCGGTCGGCCCGTATAATGAAAAACTGTTTTTT
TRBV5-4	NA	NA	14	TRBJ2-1	CASSPGTPGGEQFF	TGTGCCAGCAGCCCCGGGACTCCCGGGGGTGAGCAGTTCTTC
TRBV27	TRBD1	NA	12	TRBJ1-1	CASWTGRTEAFF	TGTGCCAGTTGGACAGGAAGGACTGAAGCTTTCTTT
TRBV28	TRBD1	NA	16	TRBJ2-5	CASRAWTGGLGETQYF	TGTGCCAGCAGGGCTTGGACAGGGGGTTTGGGAGAGACCCAGTACTTC
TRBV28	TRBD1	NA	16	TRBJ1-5	CASSVPPAGGDQPQHF	TGTGCCAGCAGTGTCCCCCCTGCAGGGGGCGATCAGCCCCAGCATTTT
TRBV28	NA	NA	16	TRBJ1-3	CASSYTQGPSRNTIYF	TGTGCCAGCAGCTACACACAGGGACCGTCTAGAAACACCATATATTTT
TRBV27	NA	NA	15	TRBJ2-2	CASSSGPAYTGELFF	TGTGCCAGCAGTTCGGGACCAGCATACACCGGGGAGCTGTTTTTT
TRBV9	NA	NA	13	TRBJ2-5	CASSVGDGETQYF	TGTGCCAGCAGCGTAGGAGATGGAGAGACCCAGTACTTC
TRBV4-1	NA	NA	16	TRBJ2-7	CASSPLGLTDAYEQYF	TGCGCCAGCAGCCCCTTAGGACTAACCGATGCCTACGAGCAGTACTTC
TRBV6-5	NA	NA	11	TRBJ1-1	CASSYHTEAFF	TGTGCCAGCAGTTACCACACTGAAGCTTTCTTT
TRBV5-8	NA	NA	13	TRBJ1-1	CASPPVMNTEAFF	TGTGCCAGCCCCCCCGTTATGAACACTGAAGCTTTCTTT
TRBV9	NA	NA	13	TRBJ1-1	CASSPQGNTEAFF	TGTGCCAGCAGCCCTCAAGGGAACACTGAAGCTTTCTTT
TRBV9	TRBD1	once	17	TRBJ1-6	CASSAEDRGRTNSPLHF	TGTGCCAGCAGCGCAGAAGACAGGGGCCGGACGAATTCACCCCTCCACTTT
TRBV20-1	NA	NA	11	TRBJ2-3	CSAGDWNTQYF	TGCAGTGCTGGGGACTGGAATACGCAGTATTTT
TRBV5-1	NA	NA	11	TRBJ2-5	CASSLQETQYF	TGCGCCAGCAGCTTGCAAGAGACCCAGTACTTC
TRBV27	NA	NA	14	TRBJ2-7	CASSLSPLSYEQYF	TGTGCCAGCAGTTTATCCCCCCTCTCCTACGAGCAGTACTTC
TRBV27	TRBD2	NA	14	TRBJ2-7	CASSLAGRSYEQYF	TGTGCCAGCAGTCTAGCGGGAAGGTCCTACGAGCAGTACTTC
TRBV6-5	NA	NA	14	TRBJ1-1	CASSQTQEITEAFF	TGTGCCAGCAGCCAAACCCAGGAGATAACTGAAGCTTTCTTT
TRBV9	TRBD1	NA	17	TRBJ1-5	CASQNVSTGQVDQPQHF	TGTGCCAGCCAAAATGTGAGCACGGGACAGGTTGATCAGCCCCAGCATTTT
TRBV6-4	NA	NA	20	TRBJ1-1	CASSEGRQGCPISVNTEAFF	TGTGCCAGCAGTGAGGGACGCCAGGGCTGCCCCATCTCAGTAAACACTGAAGCTTTCTTT
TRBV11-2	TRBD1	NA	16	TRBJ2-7	CASNLMGTGGAHEQYF	TGTGCCAGCAACCTTATGGGGACAGGGGGCGCCCACGAGCAGTACTTC
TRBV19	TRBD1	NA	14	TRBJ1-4	CASRRDRGGEKLFF	TGTGCCAGTAGGCGGGACAGGGGGGGGGAAAAACTGTTTTTT
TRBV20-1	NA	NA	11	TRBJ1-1	CSGLTSTEAFF	TGCAGTGGACTAACCAGCACTGAAGCTTTCTTT
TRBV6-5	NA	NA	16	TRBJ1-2	CASSYSHLPTEDGYTF	TGTGCCAGCAGTTACTCCCACCTACCTACAGAGGATGGCTACACCTTC
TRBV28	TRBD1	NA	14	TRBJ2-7	CASTPDRVTYEQYF	TGTGCCAGCACCCCCGACAGGGTCACCTACGAGCAGTACTTC
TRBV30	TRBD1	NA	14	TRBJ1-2	CAYDRGSFVYGYTF	TGTGCCTATGACAGGGGGAGTTTTGTCTATGGCTACACCTTC
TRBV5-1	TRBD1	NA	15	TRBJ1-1	CASSFGTAMNTEAFF	TGCGCCAGCAGCTTCGGGACAGCGATGAACACTGAAGCTTTCTTT
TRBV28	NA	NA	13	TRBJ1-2	CASRPSSPYGYTF	TGTGCCAGCAGACCATCCAGTCCCTATGGCTACACCTTC
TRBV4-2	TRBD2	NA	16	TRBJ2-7	CASSQDSGGAGDGQYF	TGTGCCAGCAGCCAAGATTCCGGGGGGGCTGGCGATGGGCAGTACTTC
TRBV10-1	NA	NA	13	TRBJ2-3	CASSGTDTDTQYF	TGCGCCAGCAGTGGGACAGACACAGATACGCAGTATTTT
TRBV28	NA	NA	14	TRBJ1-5	CASTGEYSNQPQHF	TGTGCCAGCACCGGAGAATATAGCAATCAGCCCCAGCATTTT
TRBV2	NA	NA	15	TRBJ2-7	CASWDQDSLSYEQYF	TGTGCCAGCTGGGACCAGGACAGCCTATCCTACGAGCAGTACTTC
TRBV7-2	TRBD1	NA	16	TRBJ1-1	CASQRGTGDWNTEAFF	TGTGCCAGCCAGCGGGGGACAGGGGATTGGAACACTGAAGCTTTCTTT
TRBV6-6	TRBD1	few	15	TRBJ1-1	CASSTWDSLNTEAFF	TGTGCCAGCAGTACGTGGGACAGCTTGAACACTGAAGCTTTCTTT
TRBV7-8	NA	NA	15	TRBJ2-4	CASSRGVVAKNIQYF	TGTGCCAGCAGCCGAGGGGTCGTGGCCAAAAACATTCAGTACTTC
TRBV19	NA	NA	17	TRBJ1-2	CASSIKFRTAANYGYTF	TGTGCCAGTAGTATAAAATTCAGGACAGCAGCTAACTATGGCTACACCTTC
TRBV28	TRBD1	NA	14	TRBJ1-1	CASSPAGGHTEAFF	TGTGCCAGCAGTCCTGCAGGGGGTCACACTGAAGCTTTCTTT
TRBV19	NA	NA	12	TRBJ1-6	CAGCMNNSPLHF	TGTGCCGGTTGTATGAATAATTCACCCCTCCACTTT
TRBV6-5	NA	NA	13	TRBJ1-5	CASSYSSNQPQHF	TGTGCCAGCAGTTATTCGAGCAATCAGCCCCAGCATTTT
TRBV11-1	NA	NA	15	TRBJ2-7	CASSFQGSSPYEQYF	TGTGCCAGCAGCTTTCAGGGGAGTAGCCCCTACGAGCAGTACTTC
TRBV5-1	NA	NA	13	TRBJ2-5	CASSTGPKETQYF	TGCGCCAGCAGCACGGGCCCTAAAGAGACCCAGTACTTC
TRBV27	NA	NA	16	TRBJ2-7	CASSLSGDGSSYEQYF	TGTGCCAGCAGTTTATCGGGGGACGGTAGCTCCTACGAGCAGTACTTC
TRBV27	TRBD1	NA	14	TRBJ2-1	CASSDGTAFNEQFF	TGTGCCAGCAGTGACGGGACAGCCTTTAATGAGCAGTTCTTC